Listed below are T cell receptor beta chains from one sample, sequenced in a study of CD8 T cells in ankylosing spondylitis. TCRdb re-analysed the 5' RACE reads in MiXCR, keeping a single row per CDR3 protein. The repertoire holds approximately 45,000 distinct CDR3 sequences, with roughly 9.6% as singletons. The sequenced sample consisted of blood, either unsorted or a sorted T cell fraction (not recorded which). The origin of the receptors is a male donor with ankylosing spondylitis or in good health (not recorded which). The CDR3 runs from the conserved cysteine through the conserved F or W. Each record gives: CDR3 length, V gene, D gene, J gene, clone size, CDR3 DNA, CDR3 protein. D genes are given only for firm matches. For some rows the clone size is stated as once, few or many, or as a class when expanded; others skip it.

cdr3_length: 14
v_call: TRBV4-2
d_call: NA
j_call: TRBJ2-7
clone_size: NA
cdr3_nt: TGTGCCAGCAGCCAAGATTACGGAACATACGAGCAGTACTTC
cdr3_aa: CASSQDYGTYEQYF

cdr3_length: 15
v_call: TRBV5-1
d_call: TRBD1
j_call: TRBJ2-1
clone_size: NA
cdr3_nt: TGCGCCAGCAGCTTGGCCGGGACAGGATACAATGAGCAGTTCTTC
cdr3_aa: CASSLAGTGYNEQFF

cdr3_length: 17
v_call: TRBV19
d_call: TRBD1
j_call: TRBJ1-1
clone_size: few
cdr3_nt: TGTGCCAGTAGTATTGGCAGGGGGCGCCTCAGGAACACTGAAGCTTTCTTT
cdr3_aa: CASSIGRGRLRNTEAFF

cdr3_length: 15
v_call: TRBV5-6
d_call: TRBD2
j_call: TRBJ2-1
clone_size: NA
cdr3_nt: TGTGCCAGCACCCGACTAGCGGGGGGATACAATGAGCAGTTCTTC
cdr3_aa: CASTRLAGGYNEQFF

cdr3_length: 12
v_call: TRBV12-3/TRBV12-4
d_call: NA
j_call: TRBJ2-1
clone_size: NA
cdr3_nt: TGTGCCAGCAGTCCAACTAGCCCGAGCCTGTTCTTC
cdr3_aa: CASSPTSPSLFF

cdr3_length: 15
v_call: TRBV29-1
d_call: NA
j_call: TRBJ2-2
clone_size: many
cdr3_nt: TGCAGCGTTGCCCAACAGGGCTTGGACACCGGGGAGCTGTTTTTT
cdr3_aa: CSVAQQGLDTGELFF

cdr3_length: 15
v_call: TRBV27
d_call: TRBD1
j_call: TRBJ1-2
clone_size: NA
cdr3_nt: TGTGCCAGCAGTTGGACAACAGGGGGCGGCTATGGCTACACCTTC
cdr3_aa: CASSWTTGGGYGYTF

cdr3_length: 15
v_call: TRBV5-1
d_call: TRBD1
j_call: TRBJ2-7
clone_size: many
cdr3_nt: TGCGCCAGCAGCTGGGGGACAGGGGGTTCCTACGAGCAGTACTTC
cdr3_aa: CASSWGTGGSYEQYF

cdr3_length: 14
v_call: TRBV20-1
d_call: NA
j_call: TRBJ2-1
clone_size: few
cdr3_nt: TGCAGTGCACTAAGGCAGGGTAGGGGCAATGAGCAGTTCTTC
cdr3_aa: CSALRQGRGNEQFF

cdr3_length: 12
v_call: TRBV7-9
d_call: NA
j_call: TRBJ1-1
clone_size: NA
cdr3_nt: TGTGCCAGCAGCCGAGGGACAACTGAAGCTTTCTTT
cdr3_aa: CASSRGTTEAFF

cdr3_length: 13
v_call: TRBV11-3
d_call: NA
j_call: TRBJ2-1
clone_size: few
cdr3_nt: TGTGCCAGCAGCCCACCCGGACGGAATGAGCAGTTCTTC
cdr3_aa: CASSPPGRNEQFF

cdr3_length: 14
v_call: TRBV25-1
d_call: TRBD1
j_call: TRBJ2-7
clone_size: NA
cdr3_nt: TGTGCCAGCGGGGACAGGGTTGGCACCTACGAGCAGTACTTC
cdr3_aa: CASGDRVGTYEQYF

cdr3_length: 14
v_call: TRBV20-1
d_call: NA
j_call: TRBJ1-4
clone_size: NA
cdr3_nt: TGCAGTGTGCCACTCCTTACGTTGGTTGAAAAACTGTTTTTT
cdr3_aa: CSVPLLTLVEKLFF

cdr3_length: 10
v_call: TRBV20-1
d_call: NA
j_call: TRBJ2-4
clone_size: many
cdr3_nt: TGCAGTGCCTCTCGCAACATTCAGTACTTC
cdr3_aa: CSASRNIQYF

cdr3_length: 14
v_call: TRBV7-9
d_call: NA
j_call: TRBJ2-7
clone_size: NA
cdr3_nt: TGTGCCAGCAGTTTCGTCCGTTCTTCCTACGAGCAGTACTTC
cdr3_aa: CASSFVRSSYEQYF